Below, 27 T cell receptor beta chains from the same sample are listed, as sequenced in a study of monozygotic twins with cystic fibrosis. Assay used: immunoSEQ multiplex PCR; TCRdb lists only in-frame clones, some missing. Of 18,000 or so clones listed, about 90% are singletons. Specimen: blood. All receptors come from a girl aged 2-10 years with cystic fibrosis.

The chain uses TRBV15 and TRBJ1-5, with D maybe TRBD1 (6 bases). There are 15 residues in the CDR3. Germline lookup yields CDR1 LNHNV and CDR2 YYDKDF (reference sequence). V lost 3 bases and J lost 3, with 12 bases in between. The CDR3 loop reads CATSSRGTNNQPQHF. In nucleotides, the CDR3 is TGTGCCACCAGCAGCAGGGGAACTAACAATCAGCCCCAGCATTTT.

This chain connects TRBV7-2 to TRBJ1-5, with TRBD1 matching 7 bases. V lost 5 bases to trimming and J lost 6 bases; unmatched junction nucleotides: 10. Germline CDR1 is SGHTA and CDR2 is FQGNSA. The CDR3 length is 15 residues. The CDR3 nucleotides read TGTGCCAGCAGCGAGGGGACAGCCTTTACTCAGCCCCAGCATTTT. Translating it yields CASSEGTAFTQPQHF.

V gene TRBV15 combines with J gene TRBJ2-1; 8 bases fit TRBD2. Germline trimming cut 1 base from V and 5 bases from J; bases unmatched to any gene: 4. Looked up from germline, CDR1 is LNHNV and CDR2 is YYDKDF (reference sequence). The CDR3 extends over 15 amino acids. The CDR3 DNA is TGTGCCACCAGCAGAGGCGGGAGGACTAACAATGAGCAGTTCTTC. It translates to CATSRGGRTNNEQFF.

The V call is TRBV5-1, the J call TRBJ2-1; 14 nucleotides line up with TRBD2. Per the germline V gene, CDR1 is SGHRS and CDR2 is YFSETQ. J gave up 8 bases and V 6 bases, and 10 bases lay outside the gene matches. The CDR3 has 16 residues. CDR3 nucleotide sequence: TGCGCCAGCAACCCCGGGACTAGCGGGAGTTTGCATGAGCAGTTCTTC. It is translated as CASNPGTSGSLHEQFF.

The CDR3 DNA sequence: TGTGCCAGCAGTGAAAGAGAGACCCAGTACTTC. Translation gives CASSERETQYF. The chain uses TRBV6-1 and TRBJ2-5; D call uncertain. Trimming stripped 2 bases from V and 4 bases from J, with 2 bases between. CDR3 length: 11 residues. CDR1 and CDR2 from the germline V gene are MNHNS and SASEGT.

The rearrangement links TRBV5-1 to TRBJ2-3, with 8 bases fitting TRBD1. V lost 0 bases, J lost 5 bases, and 2 bases stayed unmatched. CDR3 size: 14 residues. Germline CDR1 SGHRS, CDR2 YFSETQ. Written as DNA, the CDR3 is TGCGCCAGCAGCTTGGGCAGGGGGCTAGATACGCAGTATTTT. It yields the protein CASSLGRGLDTQYF.

The chain is built from TRBV6-1 and TRBJ2-3; TRBD2 aligns across 7 bases. The CDR3 has 16 residues. Trimming cost V 2 bases and J 3 bases; bases outside gene matches: 8. Germline assignment: CDR1 MNHNS and CDR2 SASEGT. CDR3: CASSERRGRRTDTQYF. The DNA for the CDR3 is TGTGCCAGCAGTGAAAGGCGGGGGAGGAGAACAGATACGCAGTATTTT.

This sequence joins TRBV7-2 and TRBJ2-1; 10 bases are a match to TRBD2. This CDR3 comprises 15 residues. Germline assignment: CDR1 SGHTA and CDR2 FQGNSA. The CDR3 region has the DNA TGTGCGGGCACCCTAGCGGGAGACCCCTACAATGAGCAGTTCTTC. It is translated as CAGTLAGDPYNEQFF.

This chain joins TRBV28 and TRBJ1-5, with a weak D call TRBD1 (5 bases). Germline V gives CDR1 MDHEN, CDR2 SYDVKM. Trimming left V 2 bases short and J 5 bases short, with 19 bases between. The CDR3 runs to 17 residues. CDR3: CASSLNRRGREDQPQHF. The CDR3 DNA sequence: TGTGCCAGCAGTTTAAATCGCCGGGGGAGGGAGGATCAGCCCCAGCATTTT.

CDR3 sequence: CASSLGLAGGPAEQYF. The CDR3 region has the DNA TGTGCCAGCAGCTTAGGACTAGCGGGAGGGCCGGCCGAGCAGTACTTC. The chain recombines TRBV7-2 with TRBJ2-5, with 14 bases that match TRBD2. The last part of the DNA fits TRBJ2-7 better; the J call may be wrong. The germline gives CDR1 SGHTA, CDR2 FQGNSA. The CDR3 loop spans 16 amino acids.

V gene TRBV7-8 combines with J gene TRBJ2-7, with D possibly TRBD1 on 6 matching bases. This CDR3 spans 15 amino acids. With 4 bases removed from V and 2 bases from J, the gap between germline ends came to 15 bases. The germline V gene encodes CDR1 SGHVS and CDR2 FQNEAQ. As DNA, the CDR3 is TGTGCCAGCAGCTCCTCGGACCAGGGGACCTACGAGCAGTACTTC. Translated: CASSSSDQGTYEQYF.

The V call is TRBV30, the J call TRBJ2-7; TRBD1 agrees at 7 bases. The CDR3 contains 16 residues. Germline V CDR1 and CDR2: GTSNPN, SVGIG (reference sequence). V shed 2 bases, J shed 5 bases, and the junction held 15 bases outside the gene matches. The CDR3 DNA is TGTGCCTGGAGTCCCCTAAGAGGACAGGACATCCACGAGCAGTACTTC. Protein: CAWSPLRGQDIHEQYF.

The chain joins TRBV2 to TRBJ2-7, with D perhaps matching TRBD1 (6 bases). The V end was cut by 1 base, the J end by 3 bases, with 16 bases between. The CDR3 is made up of 16 amino acids. Germline assignment: CDR1 SNHLY and CDR2 FYNNEI. The CDR3 sequence: CASSEGEQGESYEQYF. CDR3 DNA sequence: TGTGCCAGCAGTGAAGGGGAACAGGGAGAAAGCTACGAGCAGTACTTC.

The rearrangement links TRBV6-1 to TRBJ1-1; D gene unclear. The CDR3 is 12 residues long. Germline V gives CDR1 MNHNS, CDR2 SASEGT. The ends were cut back, 2 bases at V and 2 bases at J, with 3 bases in the middle. For the CDR3, the DNA is TGTGCCAGCAGTGAAACAAACACTGAAGCTTTCTTT. Amino acids: CASSETNTEAFF.

The gene calls are TRBV5-5 and TRBJ2-1, with 7 bases aligning to TRBD2. J gave up 1 base and V 5 bases, and 6 bases lay outside the gene matches. Per germline, CDR1 SGHKS and CDR2 YYEKEE (reference sequence). This CDR3 is built from 15 residues. The CDR3 reads CASRRAGVSYNEQFF. In DNA form, the CDR3 reads TGTGCCAGCAGAAGGGCGGGAGTATCCTACAATGAGCAGTTCTTC.

Only a few counts were recorded for this clone. Compared with germline, one end of the junction differs, possibly owing to a read error. V is TRBV4-1 and J is TRBJ1-1, with D uncertain. The CDR3 runs 15 residues. Germline-derived CDR1 and CDR2 are MGHRA and YSYEKL. This CDR3 is CASSQVDMGNTEAFF. The CDR3 DNA reads as TGCGCCAGCAGTCAAGTCGATATGGGGAACACTGAAGCTTTCTTT.

This rearrangement joins TRBV7-9 to TRBJ2-7, with D perhaps assigned TRBD1 or TRBD2 (5 bases each). The V gene lost 2 bases and the J gene lost 6 bases, with 17 bases spanning the gap. CDR3 length: 15 residues. Germline V gene data show CDR1 as SEHNR and CDR2 as FQNEAQ (reference sequence). In DNA form, the CDR3 reads TGTGCCAGCAGCTTAACCAAGGACACGGGACGCGAGCAGTACTTC. Translating gives CASSLTKDTGREQYF.

The chain joins TRBV7-8 to TRBJ2-7, with D unclear. Germline V gene data show CDR1 as SGHVS and CDR2 as FQNEAQ. Trimming stripped 2 bases from V and 2 bases from J, with 7 bases between. The CDR3 has 13 residues. CDR3 nucleotides: TGTGCCAGCAGCTTAAGGGAAACCTACGAGCAGTACTTC. Residues: CASSLRETYEQYF.

V is TRBV7-8 and J is TRBJ1-1, with D unresolved. The germline V gene encodes CDR1 SGHVS and CDR2 FQNEAQ. CDR3 length: 16 amino acids. V was shortened by 5 bases and J by 1 base, with 17 bases between the two germline ends. CDR3: CASSLLERRENTEAFF. The CDR3 nucleotides are TGTGCCAGCAGCCTACTCGAGCGGAGGGAGAACACTGAAGCTTTCTTT.

The genes are TRBV5-4 and TRBJ2-1; 8 bases are shared with TRBD2. V was pared by 0 bases and J by 2 bases, with 10 bases of the junction left unmatched. CDR3 length equals 18 residues. Germline assignment: CDR1 SGHNT and CDR2 YYREEE (reference sequence). The CDR3 loop is CASSLAGGAGGTYNEQFF. The CDR3 DNA reads as TGTGCCAGCAGCTTGGCCGGTGGGGCGGGGGGCACCTACAATGAGCAGTTCTTC.

The chain uses TRBV10-3 and TRBJ1-1, with D perhaps TRBD1 (6 bases). CDR1 ENHRY and CDR2 SYGVKD come from the germline V gene. V lost 0 bases to trimming and J lost 4 bases, with 12 bases between them. The CDR3 runs to 15 residues. The CDR3 DNA sequence: TGTGCCATCAGTGAGTCAGTAGGGGGGAGCACTGAAGCTTTCTTT. Translation: CAISESVGGSTEAFF.

As for this clone: Other DNA sequences of this sample code for an identical CDR3. This chain links TRBV18 with TRBJ2-7; D call uncertain. Per the germline V gene, CDR1 is KGHSH and CDR2 is LQKENI. Between the trimmed V and J ends, which lost 3 bases and 0 bases, there was a span of 6 bases. The CDR3 is made up of 13 amino acids. CDR3 DNA: TGTGCCAGCTCACCCACCGGCTCCTACGAGCAGTACTTC. Translating gives CASSPTGSYEQYF. The complete variable domain, with remaining parts taken from reference TRBV18 and TRBJ2-7, reads NAGVMQNPRHLVRRRGQEARLRCSPMKGHSHVYWYRQLPEEGLKFMVYLQKENIIDESGMPKERFSAEFPKEGPSILRIQQVVRGDSAAYFCASSPTGSYEQYFGPGTRLTVT.

Here the CDR3 reads CASSESASGRTDTQYF. CDR3 DNA: TGCGCCAGCAGTGAGTCTGCTAGCGGGCGCACAGATACGCAGTATTTT. This sequence joins TRBV10-1 and TRBJ2-3; 8 bases align to TRBD2. The CDR3 loop spans 16 amino acids. Trimming at V came to 0 bases and at J to 1 base, leaving 3 bases not matched to a gene. The V gene's germline CDR1 is WNHNN and CDR2 SYGVQD (reference sequence).

This clone was detected once. The chain uses TRBV27 and TRBJ1-4; D remains ambiguous. This CDR3 has 12 amino acids. V was shortened by 5 bases and J by 4 bases, with 5 bases between the two germline ends. Germline loops: CDR1 MNHEY, CDR2 SMNVEV (reference sequence). The CDR3 nucleotides are TGTGCCAGCAGTCTGGATAATGAAAAACTGTTTTTT. This encodes CASSLDNEKLFF.

The chain couples TRBV7-2 to TRBJ2-7; D is undetermined. Germline loops: CDR1 SGHTA, CDR2 FQGNSA. This CDR3 has 12 amino acids. Trimming cost V 4 bases and J 6 bases, with 10 bases left between them. CDR3 loop: CASSSDTPEQYF. CDR3 DNA sequence: TGTGCCAGCAGCTCGGATACGCCCGAGCAGTACTTC. Drawing the rest from reference TRBV7-2 and TRBJ2-7, the complete variable domain is GAGVSQSPSNKVTEKGKDVELRCDPISGHTALYWYRQSLGQGLEFLIYFQGNSAPDKSGLPSDRFSAERTGGSVSTLTIQRTQQEDSAVYLCASSSDTPEQYFGPGTRLTVT.

The V gene is TRBV4-1, the J gene TRBJ2-7; 7 bases match TRBD1. CDR3 length equals 14 residues. The ends lost 4 bases at V and 6 bases at J; junction bases unmatched: 9. CDR1 is MGHRA, CDR2 YSYEKL, per germline. This CDR3 reads CASSRLQGPSEQYF. DNA of the CDR3: TGCGCCAGCAGCCGCCTACAGGGGCCAAGCGAGCAGTACTTC.

V and J are TRBV18 and TRBJ2-3; D may be TRBD1 (6 bases). V shed 0 bases and J shed 3 bases, with 10 bases lying between them. Germline V lookup: CDR1 KGHSH, CDR2 LQKENI. The CDR3 spans 15 residues. The CDR3 nucleotides read TGTGCCAGCTCACCACCACAGGGCTCGACAGATACGCAGTATTTT. This translates into CASSPPQGSTDTQYF.